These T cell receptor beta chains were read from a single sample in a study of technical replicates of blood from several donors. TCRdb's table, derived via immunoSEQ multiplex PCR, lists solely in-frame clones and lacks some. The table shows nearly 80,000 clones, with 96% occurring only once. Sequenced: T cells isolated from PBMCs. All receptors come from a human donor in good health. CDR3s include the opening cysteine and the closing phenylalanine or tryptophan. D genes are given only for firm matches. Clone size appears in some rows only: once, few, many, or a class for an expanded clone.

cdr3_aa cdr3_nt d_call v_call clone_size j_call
CASSLVMRGRNTEAFF TGTGCCAGCAGTTTAGTAATGAGGGGGCGGAACACTGAAGCTTTCTTT TRBD1 TRBV28 . TRBJ1-1
CASSPGTEGANVLTF TGTGCCAGCAGTCCGGGGACAGAGGGGGCCAACGTCCTGACTTTC TRBD1 TRBV28 . TRBJ2-6
CASSVAAQGGVVEQYF TGTGCCAGCAGCGTAGCGGCCCAGGGTGGGGTAGTCGAGCAGTACTTC . TRBV9 . TRBJ2-7
CASSLTSFHEQYF TGTGCCAGCAGCCTTACTAGTTTCCACGAGCAGTACTTC . TRBV9 . TRBJ2-7
CASSLPGTGETNQPQHF TGTGCCAGCAGTTTGCCCGGGACAGGGGAGACCAATCAGCCCCAGCATTTT TRBD1 TRBV28 . TRBJ1-5
CASRRLAFSYEQYF TGTGCCAGCCGGCGACTAGCGTTCTCCTACGAGCAGTACTTC TRBD2 TRBV6-5 . TRBJ2-7
CASSFTSGSNNEQFF TGTGCCAGCAGCTTTACTAGCGGGAGTAATAATGAGCAGTTCTTC TRBD2 TRBV9 . TRBJ2-1
CASGTTSEQFF TGTGCTAGTGGTACCACGAGCGAGCAGTTCTTC . TRBV12-5 . TRBJ2-1
CASSLTGTANTGELFF TGCGCCAGCAGCTTAACCGGGACTGCGAACACCGGGGAGCTGTTTTTT . TRBV5-1 . TRBJ2-2
CASSPRLVGETQYF TGTGCCAGCAGCCCCCGACTAGTCGGAGAGACCCAGTACTTC . TRBV5-4 . TRBJ2-5
CASSVSRDSYSGANVLTF TGTGCCAGCAGCGTCTCCCGGGACTCCTACTCTGGGGCCAACGTCCTGACTTTC . TRBV9 once TRBJ2-6
CASSLWAGGNTEAFF TGTGCCAGCAGCTTGTGGGCAGGGGGTAACACTGAAGCTTTCTTT TRBD1 TRBV5-5 . TRBJ1-1
CASTEGTGQGNTIYF TGTGCCAGCACCGAGGGAACAGGGCAGGGAAACACCATATATTTT . TRBV13 . TRBJ1-3
CSVEQGAGNTEAFF TGCAGCGTTGAACAGGGGGCAGGTAACACTGAAGCTTTCTTT TRBD1 TRBV29-1 once TRBJ1-1
CASSSGVANTEAFF TGTGCCAGCAGCTCAGGGGTGGCGAACACTGAAGCTTTCTTT . TRBV5-4 . TRBJ1-1
CASSVTGGRSGNYEQYF TGTGCCAGCAGCGTTACAGGGGGCCGTAGCGGGAACTACGAGCAGTACTTC . TRBV7-9 . TRBJ2-7
CASSPLFGRGQSGYTF TGTGCCAGCTCGCCGTTATTTGGCAGGGGGCAATCTGGCTACACCTTC TRBD1 TRBV18 . TRBJ1-2
CASSVASGSYEQYF TGTGCCAGCAGCGTTGCTAGCGGGAGTTACGAGCAGTACTTC TRBD2 TRBV9 . TRBJ2-7
CASIHRDRINTEAFF TGTGCCAGCATCCATAGGGACAGAATTAACACTGAAGCTTTCTTT TRBD1 TRBV6-5 . TRBJ1-1
CASSLAFLQGDYNEQFF TGTGCCAGCAGCTTGGCCTTTTTACAGGGGGACTACAATGAGCAGTTCTTC TRBD1 TRBV5-6 . TRBJ2-1
CAWSSTLNEKLFF TGTGCCTGGAGCTCGACACTTAATGAAAAACTGTTTTTT . TRBV30 . TRBJ1-4
CASSEGRERETQYF TGTGCCAGCAGTGAAGGGCGGGAGAGAGAGACCCAGTACTTC TRBD2 TRBV2 . TRBJ2-5
CASSVQYGGNQPQHF TGTGCCAGCAGCGTACAGTACGGGGGGAATCAGCCCCAGCATTTT . TRBV9 . TRBJ1-5
CASSPGTAGANVLTF TGTGCCAGCTCACCGGGGACAGCTGGGGCCAACGTCCTGACTTTC TRBD1 TRBV18 . TRBJ2-6
CASSAGQVNTEAFF TGTGCCAGTAGTGCCGGACAGGTCAACACTGAAGCTTTCTTT TRBD1 TRBV19 . TRBJ1-1
CASSSDRDRGRENTEAFF TGTGCCAGCAGCTCGGACCGAGACAGGGGGCGTGAGAACACTGAAGCTTTCTTT TRBD1 TRBV7-9 . TRBJ1-1
CAWTGLSGANEKLFF TGTGCCTGGACAGGTCTGTCAGGGGCTAATGAAAAACTGTTTTTT . TRBV30 . TRBJ1-4
CASSYSEGYIYGYTF TGTGCCAGCAGTTACTCGGAGGGGTACATCTATGGCTACACCTTC . TRBV6-5 once TRBJ1-2
CALAGSGYEQYF TGTGCCCTGGCGGGGTCTGGATACGAGCAGTACTTC . TRBV30 . TRBJ2-7
CASSQVGQGDHGYTF TGTGCCAGCAGCCAGGTCGGACAGGGCGATCATGGCTACACCTTC TRBD1 TRBV16 . TRBJ1-2
CASSASGTGGKEQFF TGCGCCAGCAGTGCCTCAGGGACAGGGGGAAAGGAGCAGTTCTTC TRBD1 TRBV10-1 . TRBJ2-1
CASSQEAGQIYGYTF TGTGCCAGCAGCCAAGAAGCCGGACAGATATATGGCTACACCTTC . TRBV4-2 once TRBJ1-2
CASSIEGGNQPQHF TGTGCCAGTAGTATCGAGGGAGGCAATCAGCCCCAGCATTTT . TRBV19 few TRBJ1-5
CASSSPSKGLYNEQFF TGTGCCAGCAGTTCTCCCTCAAAGGGACTATACAATGAGCAGTTCTTC TRBD2 TRBV28 . TRBJ2-1
CASSLGASNQPQHF TGTGCCAGCAGTCTAGGGGCGAGCAATCAGCCCCAGCATTTT . TRBV6-1 . TRBJ1-5
CASSLLFRDSNEKLFF TGTGCCAGCAGCTTGCTTTTCCGGGACAGCAATGAAAAACTGTTTTTT TRBD1 TRBV5-7 . TRBJ1-4
CASSLPGLAVEQYF TGCGCCAGCTCTCTCCCCGGACTAGCAGTCGAGCAGTACTTC TRBD2 TRBV4-1 . TRBJ2-7
CASSDETGTYGNTIYF TGTGCCAGCAGTGACGAGACAGGGACGTATGGAAACACCATATATTTT TRBD1 TRBV25-1 . TRBJ1-3
CASSKAMPPGLAGGGAQYF TGTGCCAGCAGCAAAGCCATGCCACCGGGACTAGCGGGAGGGGGGGCCCAGTACTTC . TRBV21-1 . TRBJ2-5
CASGSWTRSDTGELFF TGTGCTAGTGGGTCATGGACTAGGTCTGACACCGGGGAGCTGTTTTTT TRBD2 TRBV12-5 . TRBJ2-2
CATSREGTGARGDEQFF TGTGCCACCAGCAGGGAAGGTACAGGGGCGAGGGGAGATGAGCAGTTCTTC TRBD1 TRBV15 . TRBJ2-1
CASSIVLAGGYEQYF TGTGCCAGTAGTATCGTTCTAGCGGGAGGCTACGAGCAGTACTTC TRBD2 TRBV19 . TRBJ2-7
CASSQRSGRVYEQYF TGTGCCAGCAGCCAACGAAGCGGGAGGGTCTACGAGCAGTACTTC TRBD2 TRBV14 . TRBJ2-7
CASTLGGGSGNTIYF TGTGCCAGCACCCTCGGCGGGGGCTCTGGAAACACCATATATTTT . TRBV6-5 . TRBJ1-3
CASSLTRVPSTDTQYF TGTGCCAGCAGTTTAACTAGGGTTCCTAGCACAGATACGCAGTATTTT . TRBV28 . TRBJ2-3
CASRLDRASTDTQYF TGTGCCAGTAGGCTAGACAGGGCTAGCACAGATACGCAGTATTTT TRBD1 TRBV19 . TRBJ2-3
CASSQAAGVGEQYF TGTGCCAGCAGCCAAGCCGCGGGAGTTGGCGAGCAGTACTTC TRBD2 TRBV14 . TRBJ2-7
CASSPAYIMSGEQYF TGTGCCAGCAGTCCAGCGTACATCATGTCGGGCGAGCAGTACTTC . TRBV5-4 . TRBJ2-7
CASSSGTGGRETQYF TGTGCCAGCAGTTCAGGGACAGGGGGAAGGGAGACCCAGTACTTC TRBD1 TRBV27 . TRBJ2-5
CAWSRGFLQGGEKLFF TGTGCCTGGAGTAGGGGCTTTCTCCAAGGCGGAGAAAAACTGTTTTTT . TRBV30 . TRBJ1-4
CASSSNLAGGWDTQYF TGTGCCAGCAGCTCGAACCTAGCGGGGGGCTGGGATACGCAGTATTTT TRBD2 TRBV7-9 . TRBJ2-3
CSVPSSGSTDTQYF TGCAGCGTCCCGTCTAGCGGGAGTACAGATACGCAGTATTTT TRBD2 TRBV29-1 . TRBJ2-3
CASSRSGTGNEKLFF TGTGCCAGCAGCCGTTCCGGGACAGGTAATGAAAAACTGTTTTTT TRBD1 TRBV4-2 . TRBJ1-4
CAWSVLIQETQYF TGTGCCTGGAGTGTACTTATCCAAGAGACCCAGTACTTC . TRBV30 . TRBJ2-5